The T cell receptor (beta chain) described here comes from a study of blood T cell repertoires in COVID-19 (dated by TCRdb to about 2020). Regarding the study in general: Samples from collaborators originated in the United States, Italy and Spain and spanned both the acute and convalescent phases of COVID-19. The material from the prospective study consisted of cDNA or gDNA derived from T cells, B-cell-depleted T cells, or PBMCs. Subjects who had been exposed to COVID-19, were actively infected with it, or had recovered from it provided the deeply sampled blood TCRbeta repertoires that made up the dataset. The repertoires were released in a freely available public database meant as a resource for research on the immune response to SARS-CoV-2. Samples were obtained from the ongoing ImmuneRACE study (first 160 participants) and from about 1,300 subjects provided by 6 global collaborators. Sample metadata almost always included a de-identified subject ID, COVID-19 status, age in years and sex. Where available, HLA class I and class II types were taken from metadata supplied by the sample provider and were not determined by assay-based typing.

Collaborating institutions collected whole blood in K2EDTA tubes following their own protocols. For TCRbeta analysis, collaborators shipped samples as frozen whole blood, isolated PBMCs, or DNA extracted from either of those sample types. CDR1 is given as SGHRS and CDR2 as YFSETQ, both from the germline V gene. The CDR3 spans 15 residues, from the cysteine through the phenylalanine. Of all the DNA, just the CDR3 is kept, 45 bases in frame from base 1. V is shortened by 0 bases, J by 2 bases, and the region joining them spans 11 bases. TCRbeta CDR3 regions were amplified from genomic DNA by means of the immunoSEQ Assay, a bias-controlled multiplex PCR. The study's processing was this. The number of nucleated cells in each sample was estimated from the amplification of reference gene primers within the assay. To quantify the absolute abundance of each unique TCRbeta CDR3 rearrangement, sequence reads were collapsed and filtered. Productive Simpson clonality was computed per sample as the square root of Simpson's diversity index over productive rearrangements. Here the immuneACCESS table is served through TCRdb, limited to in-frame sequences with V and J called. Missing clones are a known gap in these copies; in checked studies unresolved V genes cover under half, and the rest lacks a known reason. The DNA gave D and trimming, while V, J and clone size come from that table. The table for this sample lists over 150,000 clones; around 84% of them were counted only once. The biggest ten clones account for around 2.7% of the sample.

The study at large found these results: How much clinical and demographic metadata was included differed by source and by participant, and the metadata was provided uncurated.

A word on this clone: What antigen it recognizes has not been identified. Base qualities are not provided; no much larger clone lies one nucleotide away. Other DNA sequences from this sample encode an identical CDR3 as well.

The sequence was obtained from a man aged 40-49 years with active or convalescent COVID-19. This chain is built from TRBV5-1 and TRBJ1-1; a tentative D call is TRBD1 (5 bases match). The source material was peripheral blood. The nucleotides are TGCGCCAGCAGCTTGGCCGGGACTACAAACACTGAAGCTTTCTTT. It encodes CASSLAGTTNTEAFF.